This T cell receptor (beta chain) comes out of a study of cytomegalovirus exposure and HLA in healthy donors. Trimming left V 10 bases short and J 0 bases short, with 9 bases between. The CDR3 runs 12 residues. CDR1 and CDR2 from the germline V gene are ENHRY and SYGVKD. The PCR had 60 Vbeta and 13 Jbeta primers. Measured with immunoSEQ multiplex PCR; TCRdb has only the in-frame clones, and not every one. Its listing shows 130,000 or so clones. The chain joins TRBV10-3 to TRBJ1-1; perhaps TRBD1 as D (5 bases). Sequencing used PBMCs. The source is a woman in her thirties or forties in good health and CMV-seronegative. For the CDR3, the DNA is TGTGCCACCACAGGTCTGAACACTGAAGCTTTCTTT. Protein: CATTGLNTEAFF.